Here is one T cell receptor beta chain with its context. Antigen unknown. TCRdb analysed the RT-PCR reads with MiXCR anew, one entry per CDR3 protein. The table records some 480,000 distinct CDR3 sequences, about 10% of them present only once. With 2 bases clipped from V and 6 bases from J, the junction kept 9 bases outside the gene matches. The CDR3 loop spans 16 amino acids. Germline V lookup: CDR1 MNHEY, CDR2 SMNVEV (reference sequence). The data were taken from a study of response to subunit inactivated influenza vaccine. Study results and caveats: Each seasonal influenza vaccination, the authors suggested, recruits few new T cells.

The V call is TRBV27, the J call TRBJ2-3, with TRBD2 matching over 9 bases. This clonotype originated in a man aged 50-59 years who received an inactivated influenza vaccine. The sequencing used PBMCs from blood, collected more than 35 days after vaccination. The CDR3 DNA follows: TGTGCCAGCAGTTTAGTCTCTAGCGGGGCCCCGGATACGCAGTATTTT. Translated: CASSLVSSGAPDTQYF.